The source of this T cell receptor (beta chain) is a study of cytomegalovirus exposure and HLA in healthy donors (TCRdb year 2017). Regarding the study in general: An earlier analysis of under 600 of the donors reported 250 to 350 Gb of sequence data and some 100 million unique TCR beta sequences from approximately 180 million T cells. About 310 gigabases of sequencing data and around 87 million unique TCR sequences were included in an early release covering 500 to 750 HLA-typed donors. Of the 300 to 450 genotyped donors, 81% fell in the genetic ancestry cluster associated with self-reported Caucasian donors. The study aimed to test whether signatures of past pathogen exposure could be identified by cataloging public T cell receptors. Using immunosequencing, the study profiled T cell repertoires from fewer than 700 subjects and related those repertoires to cytomegalovirus serostatus. Besides the first cohort of roughly 660 subjects, a separate validation cohort made up of roughly 120 different subjects was used. To predict cytomegalovirus infection status, the study brought together high-throughput TCR immunosequencing, statistical association of individual TCRs with disease status, and machine learning. To study patterns of TCR occurrence, a later analysis re-analyzed previously published TCR beta repertoires from around 670 donors and added high-resolution HLA genotyping. The later analysis used no new phenotypic data to find candidate immune exposures, relying instead on TCR beta sequences and their occurrence across donors. In an earlier analysis of 587 of the donors, high-throughput TCR beta sequencing was used to judge whether each TCR beta V gene segment behaved as functional or pseudogenic. Donor age, sex, ethnicity and CMV serostatus were compiled together with the repertoire data. A later genetic analysis took genome-wide SNP genotypes for about three fifths of the roughly 670 donors and used that subset as a discovery cohort. Every discovery cohort repertoire had been produced on one sequencing platform. Class I and class II HLA loci were covered by the typing at four-digit resolution. Typing coverage varied by locus: roughly 620-630 donors for A, B, C, DRB1 and DQB1; around 560 for DQA1; around 610 for DPA1; around 450 for DPB1. Because of strong linkage in the cohort, roughly five DR-DQ haplotypes were treated as single units for association and clustering. Among about 390 genotyped donors of the cohort, an average of around 240,000 unique TCR beta nucleotide sequences were sequenced per donor, roughly 18% of them non-productive. Here is what the overall study found, with its caveats: In an earlier analysis of some 500 of the donors, most TCR beta V segments were observed in productive rearrangements about 87% or about 30% of the time, broadly matching IMGT annotations. A further reported finding was that TCR beta sequences accurately predicted the HLA-A and HLA-B alleles for most subjects in the first cohort. A later analysis reported that several top co-occurrence clusters appeared linked to parvovirus B19, influenza, CMV and Epstein-Barr virus. In a later analysis, the rate of TCR association differed among HLA loci, with DRB1 alleles having the most associated TCRs and HLA-C alleles having the fewest. According to the authors, the approach could potentially be generalized to other disease states and immunological phenotypes. The study listed 150 to 200 TCR beta chains as associated with cytomegalovirus. Because counts were too low, more than 15 rarely observed V segments, including chromosome 9 orphons, were left out of the earlier analysis of some 600 of the donors. The classifier was reported to diagnose cytomegalovirus status with high specificity and sensitivity in both the original and validation cohorts. A later genetic analysis reported fewer N-insertions in productive TCRs among donors in an Asian-associated ancestry cluster than the roughly 640-donor mean. Most TCR sequences were seen in very few donors, while some public TCRs were found in many individuals. In a later analysis, HLA-associated TCR beta chains showed more clonal expansion and lower generation probabilities than non-associated chains that were equally common. The only immune exposure information available for the cohort was CMV serostatus. Correlated functional status among segregating V segments might be attributable to linkage disequilibrium, but an unknown experimental factor could not be ruled out. A cluster of highly shared sequence variants was judged likely to be a technical artifact of the sequencing pipeline. In vitro tests confirmed that three of the cytomegalovirus-associated TCR beta chains recognize cytomegalovirus antigens. In a later analysis, most CMV-associated TCR beta chains were found to appear HLA-restricted, with HLA associations seemingly driven largely by CMV exposure. Assigning TCR associations to individual alleles was difficult when HLA alleles, especially DR and DQ, strongly co-occurred. Sequencing depth was assumed to be roughly uniform across donors in the presence/absence analyses, though that assumption may not hold. Because HLA typing was missing for some donors at each locus, association tests included only the typed subset. Some IMGT-functional V segments, including TRBV6-2 and TRBV6-3, could not be distinguished by the 87-base-pair reads and were therefore excluded. The cohort was sequenced for TCR beta chains only, and without alpha or paired-chain data the features that could be detected were limited. At a false discovery rate of 0.05, a later analysis linked 16,951 TCR beta sequences to specific HLA alleles. An association between a missense DCLRE1C variant and V-gene and J-gene trimming of TCR beta chains was found in a later genetic analysis and replicated in an independent cohort.

In the case of this clone: It lacks a known antigen. At one end the junction does not follow the germline gene, possibly because of a read error.

Libraries came from the immunoSEQ multiplex PCR assay. A mixture of 60 forward primers for TCR Vbeta segments and 13 reverse primers for TCR Jbeta segments was used in the multiplex PCR. The CDR3 region of rearranged TCR beta genes was amplified from genomic DNA with a multiplex PCR assay. The amplified TCR beta libraries were sequenced on the Illumina HiSeq System as 87-base-pair reads. Processing in the source paper ran as follows. A later analysis counted 75 million to 100 million unique TCR beta chains across the 666 repertoires, and some 12 million of these chains were shared by at least two donors. Raw reads were error-corrected and collapsed into unique sequences with a nearest-neighbor algorithm that merged closely related sequences to remove PCR and sequencing errors. To assign V, D and J gene segments, CDR3 sequences were aligned to IMGT reference sequences. For a sequence to be retained, a match of at least six nucleotides to both a V gene segment and a J gene segment was required. A rearrangement counted as productive if the CDR3 had no stop codons and remained in frame with V and J, and every other rearrangement counted as non-productive. Following IMGT convention, CDR3 was defined as the stretch from the second conserved V-encoded cysteine to the conserved J-encoded phenylalanine. Sequences without an unambiguous match to a single V gene segment were excluded from the earlier analysis of 450 to 650 of the donors. In an earlier analysis of several hundred of the donors, a V segment was called functional when productive rearrangements were above 56.7%, and segregating when the standard deviation between donors exceeded 5%. A statistical classification framework was built to diagnose cytomegalovirus status from the catalog of TCR beta chain sequences. In a later analysis, V and J genes were assigned by comparing TCR nucleotide sequences against IMGT/GENE-DB human TR gene sequences. The TCRdist pipeline was used in a later analysis to assign CDR3 sequences and most-parsimonious VDJ recombination scenarios. In a later analysis, each TCR beta chain was defined by its CDR3 amino acid sequence together with its V-gene family, and reads without a unique V-gene family were excluded. In a later analysis, several hundred highly shared, low-generation-probability nucleotide sequences were removed to address suspected cross-contamination and a sequencing artifact. A later analysis calculated a clonal expansion index for each public chain from normalized within-repertoire ranks of inferred template counts. In a later analysis, generation probabilities were computed using a VDJ recombination model fitted to out-of-frame rearrangements, and the results were checked against IGoR. A later analysis scored TCR-TCR, TCR-HLA and TCR-CMV co-occurrence with hypergeometric tests, applying a repertoire-size bias correction to TCR pairs. In a later analysis, false discovery rates were estimated by permuting HLA or CMV assignments 20 times. In a later analysis, co-occurring TCRs were grouped using DBSCAN, with TCRdist sequence similarity added in when clustering inside HLA-allele-positive subsets. For co-occurrence clustering, repertoires with fewer than 30,000 or more than 120,000 public chains were excluded, along with five repertoires with anomalous nucleotide sharing. Sourced from immuneACCESS, this table was stored by TCRdb with only in-frame sequences that have V and J called. A share of the clones is absent; for the studies checked, an unresolved V gene accounts for under half, and the remainder has no known explanation. The V and J calls and clone size come from that table; D and trimming were worked out from the DNA. The sample has approximately 77,000 clones on record, about three quarters of them singletons. 9.5% to 13% of the sample lies in the top ten.

The CDR3 runs 15 residues from the cysteine to the phenylalanine. The entry retains the CDR3 DNA only, 45 bases that are in frame from base 1. CDR1 SGHRS and CDR2 YFSETQ were looked up in the germline V gene. In total, approximately 690 healthy bone marrow donors made up the cohort. At the time of sampling, every cohort member was nominally healthy, though immune exposures that went unrecorded were likely present. The donor tested CMV seropositive and was one of the 289 seropositive cohort members. A peripheral blood sample was provided by each donor, and peripheral blood mononuclear cells were used for TCR beta sequencing. Genomic DNA was extracted from the blood cell samples with the Qiagen DNeasy Blood Extraction Kit.

The receptor comes from a male donor in good health and CMV-seropositive. The chain joins TRBV5-1 to TRBJ1-6; 7 central nucleotides agree with TRBD1. The specimen sequenced was PBMCs. CDR3 protein: CASGFDRAGNSPLHF. The base sequence is TGCGCCAGCGGCTTCGACAGGGCAGGGAATTCACCCCTCCACTTT.